This T cell receptor beta chain was observed in a study of cytomegalovirus exposure and HLA in healthy donors. Study-level results: The study flagged around 160 TCR beta chains as cytomegalovirus-associated. In an earlier analysis, in roughly 600 donors, most V segments appeared productive either ~87% or ~30% of the time. The study reported that TCR beta sequences accurately predicted HLA-A and HLA-B alleles in most subjects.

Comment on this clone: The antigen remains undetermined.

The study ran its PCR with 60 Vbeta and 13 Jbeta primers. Sequencing was performed with immunoSEQ multiplex PCR; in TCRdb, only in-frame clones are kept and a portion is missing. Recorded here are roughly 200,000 clones; the top ten clones represent 6.5%. The germline CDR1 and CDR2 sequences are SEHNR and FQNEAQ (reference sequence). With 5 bases clipped from V and 2 bases from J, the junction kept 5 bases outside the gene matches. The CDR3 contains 15 residues. Sequenced material: PBMCs. The source of this sequence is a man aged 30-40 years in good health and CMV-seronegative. The V call is TRBV7-9, the J call TRBJ1-2; the match to TRBD1 covers 10 bases. The CDR3 reads CASSPGDRGNYGYTF. CDR3 DNA sequence: TGTGCCAGCAGCCCGGGGGACAGGGGAAACTATGGCTACACCTTC.